These 18 T cell receptor beta chains share one sample of origin, sequenced in a study of blood T cell repertoires in COVID-19. Some clones are missing from TCRdb's copy, which holds only in-frame ones; the method was immunoSEQ multiplex PCR. The profile shows 200,000 to 300,000 clones, around 84% of them singletons. Sequencing input: peripheral blood. The receptors were gathered from a man in his 60s with acute or convalescent COVID-19.

The chain uses TRBV6-6 and TRBJ2-2; 10 bases fit TRBD2. CDR3 length: 19 residues. CDR1 and CDR2 from the germline V gene are MNHNY and SVGAGI (reference sequence). V dropped 5 bases and J dropped 5; count of bases not matched to a gene: 17. The CDR3: CASSLKLVWTSGTTGELFF. The CDR3 DNA reads as TGTGCCAGCAGTCTTAAGCTTGTCTGGACTAGCGGAACGACCGGGGAGCTGTTTTTT.

V and J are TRBV9 and TRBJ1-4, with D perhaps TRBD1 (6 bases). The CDR3 has 14 amino acids. Trimming removed 0 bases at V and 7 bases at J, with 10 bases between. Looked up from germline, CDR1 is SGDLS and CDR2 is YYNGEE. CDR3: CASSVGGTPEKLFF. The CDR3 region has the DNA TGTGCCAGCAGCGTAGGAGGGACACCTGAAAAACTGTTTTTT.

The rearrangement joins TRBV27 to TRBJ2-5; no reliable D call. The germline V gene encodes CDR1 MNHEY and CDR2 SMNVEV (reference sequence). This CDR3 has 9 amino acids. Trimming took off 11 bases at V and 7 bases at J, with 8 bases between the two ends. This CDR3 reads CAPRWTQYF. The CDR3 DNA is TGTGCCCCCCGTTGGACCCAGTACTTC.

The rearrangement uses TRBV19 and TRBJ2-5, with 11 positions matching TRBD1. Germline V gene sequence: CDR1 LNHDA, CDR2 SQIVND (reference sequence). The V and J ends lost 1 base and 3 bases, in that order; junction bases with no gene match: 7. This CDR3 contains 17 residues. CDR3 loop: CASSIGRTGGLKETQYF. The CDR3 region has the DNA TGTGCCAGTAGTATAGGGCGGACAGGGGGCTTGAAAGAGACCCAGTACTTC.

The rearrangement uses TRBV28 and TRBJ1-5, with TRBD1 matching over 9 bases. The CDR3 runs 16 residues. Germline assignment: CDR1 MDHEN and CDR2 SYDVKM. V lost 4 bases to trimming and J lost 6 bases; unmatched junction nucleotides: 10. This CDR3 is CASSSLGTGKGQPQHF. The CDR3 coding sequence is TGTGCCAGCAGTTCATTAGGGACAGGGAAGGGTCAGCCCCAGCATTTT. The complete variable domain, with remaining parts taken from reference TRBV28 and TRBJ1-5, reads DVKVTQSSRYLVKRTGEKVFLECVQDMDHENMFWYRQDPGLGLRLIYFSYDVKMKEKGDIPEGYSVSREKKERFSLILESASTNQTSMYLCASSSLGTGKGQPQHFGDGTRLSIL.

The chain employs TRBV7-9 and TRBJ2-5, with TRBD2 as a possible D gene (6 bases). CDR1 and CDR2 (germline): SEHNR, FQNEAQ (reference sequence). The CDR3 runs 18 residues. Trimming removed 1 base from V and 1 base from J, with 19 bases in between. The CDR3 region is CASSLGAIAASSQETQYF. CDR3 sequence (DNA): TGTGCCAGCAGCTTAGGGGCCATAGCGGCCTCCTCCCAAGAGACCCAGTACTTC.

The V call is TRBV6-5, the J call TRBJ1-6; 12 bases are shared with TRBD1. Germline V lookup: CDR1 MNHEY, CDR2 SVGAGI. This CDR3 region has 15 residues. V trimming: 5 bases; J trimming: 10 bases; junction bases outside the gene matches: 6. This CDR3 is CASSRDRGRGSPLHF. The CDR3 DNA is TGTGCCAGCAGTAGGGACAGGGGGCGCGGGTCACCCCTCCACTTT.

The V call is TRBV7-9, the J call TRBJ1-4, with TRBD1 identical over 8 bases. The length of the CDR3 is 16 residues. Looked up from germline, CDR1 is SEHNR and CDR2 is FQNEAQ (reference sequence). The V gene end was trimmed by 5 bases and the J gene end by 8 bases; junction bases not matched to a gene: 13. The CDR3 sequence: CASSEGQGGLREKLFF. CDR3 DNA: TGTGCCAGCAGCGAAGGACAGGGAGGATTGCGGGAAAAACTGTTTTTT.

The rearrangement joins TRBV11-3 to TRBJ2-5; D possibly corresponds to TRBD1 (6 bases). Germline values: CDR1 SGHNT, CDR2 YENEEA. V was shortened by 5 bases and J by 3 bases, with 10 bases between the two germline ends. The CDR3 runs 13 residues. CDR3 nucleotides: TGTGCCAGCAGCGCAACAGGGAAAGAGACCCAGTACTTC. This sequence encodes CASSATGKETQYF.

The chain couples TRBV19 to TRBJ1-1, with TRBD1 identical over 7 bases. Germline assignment: CDR1 LNHDA and CDR2 SQIVND (reference sequence). The V segment lost 3 bases and the J segment 2 bases; nucleotides outside the gene matches: 9. This CDR3 region has 16 residues. CDR3 protein: CASSMGGQNYNTEAFF. Here the CDR3 DNA reads TGTGCCAGTAGTATGGGGGGACAGAACTACAACACTGAAGCTTTCTTT.

This clone has only a few counts. The V call is TRBV18, the J call TRBJ1-2; D is ambiguous. The CDR3 is 14 residues long. V lost 3 bases and J 7 bases, leaving 15 bases between the germline ends. Germline lookup yields CDR1 KGHSH and CDR2 LQKENI. The CDR3 spells CASSPGQIDGGYTF. DNA for the CDR3: TGTGCCAGCTCACCGGGCCAGATTGATGGTGGCTACACCTTC.

This chain joins TRBV7-8 and TRBJ1-2; 8 positions agree with TRBD1. Per the germline V gene, CDR1 is SGHVS and CDR2 is FQNEAQ. The CDR3 loop spans 15 amino acids. Trimming removed 0 bases from V and 5 bases from J; junction bases left unmatched: 5. CDR3 in DNA: TGTGCCAGCAGCTTAGCCCGGACAGGGAATTATGGCTACACCTTC. Translation: CASSLARTGNYGYTF.

In DNA, the CDR3 is TGTGCCAGCTCACCGGGACAGGTTTGGAGTGGCTACACCTTC. It yields the protein CASSPGQVWSGYTF. This sequence joins TRBV18 and TRBJ1-2; TRBD1 matches at 8 bases. In germline, CDR1 is KGHSH, CDR2 LQKENI. CDR3 size: 14 residues. The V segment lost 3 bases and the J segment 7 bases; nucleotides outside the gene matches: 7.

The rearrangement links TRBV7-9 to TRBJ2-7; 9 bases are shared with TRBD1. CDR1 is SEHNR, CDR2 FQNEAQ, per germline (reference sequence). V shed 5 bases, J shed 2 bases, and the junction held 19 bases outside the gene matches. This CDR3 has 19 residues. The CDR3 protein is CASSPPYTGQGYFTYEQYF. The CDR3 DNA is TGTGCCAGCAGCCCCCCTTACACGGGACAGGGCTATTTCACCTACGAGCAGTACTTC.

The J gene is TRBJ1-3, the V gene TRBV7-9, with D perhaps TRBD1 (6 bases). The CDR3 sequence is 16 residues long. Trimming removed 5 bases at V and 0 bases at J, with 14 bases between. Germline assignment: CDR1 SEHNR and CDR2 FQNEAQ (reference sequence). The CDR3 DNA reads TGTGCCAGCAGCCTCAGCCGGGACACCTCTGGAAACACCATATATTTT. Translated, it gives CASSLSRDTSGNTIYF.

The CDR3 is CASDFGTGTQYF. The CDR3 DNA sequence: TGTGCCAGCGATTTCGGGACAGGCACGCAGTATTTT. The V call is TRBV19, the J call TRBJ2-3, with 8 bases that match TRBD1. CDR1 and CDR2 (germline): LNHDA, SQIVND (reference sequence). The CDR3 contains 12 residues. The junction had 8 bases not matched to a gene; V was cut back by 9 bases and J by 9 bases.

The rearrangement uses TRBV19 and TRBJ1-5; D remains unclear. The germline gives CDR1 LNHDA, CDR2 SQIVND (reference sequence). Trimming left V 4 bases short and J 7 bases short, with 8 bases between. The CDR3 is 12 amino acids. The CDR3 DNA follows: TGTGCCAGTAGTACCCTGACACAGCCCCAGCATTTT. It translates to CASSTLTQPQHF.

The rearrangement uses TRBV4-1 and TRBJ2-7, with D unclear. CDR1 is MGHRA and CDR2 is YSYEKL in the germline V gene. This CDR3 has 13 residues. V was clipped by 2 bases and J by 3 bases, with 8 bases between them. The CDR3 nucleotides read TGCGCCAGCAGCCAACCGTTCTTCTACGAGCAGTACTTC. This encodes CASSQPFFYEQYF.